This TCR beta chain originates from a study of regulatory T cells in long-lasting Graves disease. Germline values: CDR1 SGHAT, CDR2 FQNNGV. The CDR3 is 14 residues long. Between the trimmed V and J ends, which lost 5 bases and 8 bases, there was a span of 18 bases. As for time point: persistent/refractory GD, antithyroid drugs over 5 years with positive TRAb. From PBMCs, RNA was extracted and then used to make the TCR library. Arm-PCR of CDR3 regions and iRepertoire HTBI primers were used to build TCR beta libraries. One entry per CDR3 protein results from TCRdb running MiXCR on the multiplex PCR reads. This table has a few hundred thousand distinct CDR3 sequences, about 23% appearing once. This clonotype appeared many times.

The clonotype comes from a woman aged 40 to 50 with Graves disease. Sequencing was performed on peripheral blood mononuclear cells (PBMCs), taken when the disease was refractory, from a patient treated with antithyroid drugs. The chain links TRBV11-2 to TRBJ1-2; D perhaps matches TRBD1 (5 bases). The CDR3 sequence: CASSRGSGVGGYTF. The CDR3 DNA sequence: TGTGCCAGCAGCAGAGGGTCGGGGGTAGGAGGCTACACCTTC.